This is a list of T cell receptor beta chains from one sample in a study of T cell responses to AZD1222 COVID-19 vaccine. Assay: immunoSEQ multiplex PCR; the TCRdb copy retains only in-frame clones and omits some. The table lists 150,000 or so clones, 85% to 95% of them singletons. The material sequenced was peripheral blood, taken on day 0 of AZD1222 vaccination. These receptors were obtained from an adult in good health. Both conserved end residues are part of each CDR3.

J,V,CDR3
TRBJ1-1,TRBV2,CASNRRGGENAEAFF
TRBJ1-6,TRBV29-1,CSVDSPTGTASSYNSPLHF
TRBJ1-2,TRBV23-1,CASSSQSSKEPNYGYTF
TRBJ1-6,TRBV19,CASSIVGGAGNSPLHF
TRBJ2-1,TRBV9,CASSGGTSVANEQFF
TRBJ2-6,TRBV5-6,CASSLRGGGANVLTF
TRBJ1-1,TRBV2,CASSSGEAFF
TRBJ1-1,TRBV5-4,CASSLGQGAIEAFF
TRBJ2-1,TRBV30,CAWSVSWGRNNEQFF
TRBJ2-3,TRBV1,CTSSQERPGGGPFGTDTQYF
TRBJ2-4,TRBV2,CASRSGQGLNIQYF
TRBJ1-5,TRBV2,CASSEEQGGGQPQHF
TRBJ1-1,TRBV5-6,CASSLPGGTEAFF
TRBJ2-2,TRBV4-3,CASSHEQIQGSGELFF
TRBJ1-4,TRBV2,CASRVGEKLFF
TRBJ1-1,TRBV5-1,CASSFRPQGGNTEAFF
TRBJ2-7,TRBV16,CASSQSTSYEQYF
TRBJ2-3,TRBV5-6,CASSYSLDVTQYF
TRBJ2-3,TRBV4-1,CASSHVRAVDGTDTQYF
TRBJ1-6,TRBV4-2,CASSHSRDYNSPLHF
TRBJ1-6,TRBV3-1/TRBV3-2,CASSRGTTTDSPLHF
TRBJ2-3,TRBV5-1,CASSQYRDSGLDTQYF
TRBJ2-7,TRBV29-1,CSVQDYEQYF
TRBJ2-2,TRBV2,CARSSLDASGELFF
TRBJ1-4,TRBV29-1,CSVVEYEKLFF
TRBJ1-1,TRBV7-9,CASSLRGKLNTEAFF
TRBJ1-2,TRBV12-3/TRBV12-4,CASGYGYTF
TRBJ1-2,TRBV18,CASSPVAGNRNYGYTF
TRBJ1-6,TRBV27,CASSQGDSPLHF
TRBJ1-2,TRBV12-5,CASGLDTPDYGYTF
TRBJ1-2,TRBV6-5,CASSYSIAGYDYGYTF
TRBJ2-3,TRBV11-2,CASSLGGPTRTDTQYF
TRBJ1-4,TRBV6-1,CASSEARGKGNEKLFF
TRBJ2-3,TRBV18,CASSPPGDTQYF
TRBJ1-5,TRBV27,CASSLKGSGNQPQHF
TRBJ2-7,TRBV21-1,CASSKTQRGEAYEQYF